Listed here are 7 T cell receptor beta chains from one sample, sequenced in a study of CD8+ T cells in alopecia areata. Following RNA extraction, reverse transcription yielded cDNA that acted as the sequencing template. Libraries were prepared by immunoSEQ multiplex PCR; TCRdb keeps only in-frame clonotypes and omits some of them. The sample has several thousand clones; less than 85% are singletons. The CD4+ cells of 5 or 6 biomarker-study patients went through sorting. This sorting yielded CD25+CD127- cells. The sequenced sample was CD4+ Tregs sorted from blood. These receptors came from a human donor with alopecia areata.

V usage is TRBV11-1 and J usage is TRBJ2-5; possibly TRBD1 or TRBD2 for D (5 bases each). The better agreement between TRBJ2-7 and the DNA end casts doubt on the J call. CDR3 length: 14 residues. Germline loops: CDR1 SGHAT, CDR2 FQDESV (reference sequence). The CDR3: CASSYRDGSYEQYF. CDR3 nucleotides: TGTGCCAGCAGCTACCGGGACGGATCCTACGAGCAGTACTTC.

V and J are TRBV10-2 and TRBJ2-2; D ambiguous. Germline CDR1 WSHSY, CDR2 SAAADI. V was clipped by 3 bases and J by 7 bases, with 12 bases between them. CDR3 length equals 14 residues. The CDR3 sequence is CASSESARNGELFF. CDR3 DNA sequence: TGCGCCAGCAGTGAAAGTGCCCGAAACGGGGAGCTGTTTTTT.

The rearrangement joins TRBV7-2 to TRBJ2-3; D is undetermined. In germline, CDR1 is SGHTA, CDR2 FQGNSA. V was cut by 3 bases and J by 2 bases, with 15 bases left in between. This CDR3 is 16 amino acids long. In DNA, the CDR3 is TGTGCCAGCAGCTTTATAAGCTGGGGTCTCACAGATACGCAGTATTTT. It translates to CASSFISWGLTDTQYF.

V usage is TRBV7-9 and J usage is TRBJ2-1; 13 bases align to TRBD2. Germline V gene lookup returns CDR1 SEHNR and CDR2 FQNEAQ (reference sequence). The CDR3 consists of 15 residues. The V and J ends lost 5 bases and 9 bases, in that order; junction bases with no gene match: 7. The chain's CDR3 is CASSATSGGVGEQFF. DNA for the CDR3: TGTGCCAGCAGCGCTACTAGCGGGGGGGTCGGTGAGCAGTTCTTC.

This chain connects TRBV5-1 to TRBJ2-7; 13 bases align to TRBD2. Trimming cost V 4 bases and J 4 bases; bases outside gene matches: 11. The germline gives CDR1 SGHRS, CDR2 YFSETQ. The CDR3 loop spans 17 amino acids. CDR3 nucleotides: TGCGCCAGCAGCCCCCATTCGAGACTAGCGGGGGGTTACGAGCAGTACTTC. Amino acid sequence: CASSPHSRLAGGYEQYF.

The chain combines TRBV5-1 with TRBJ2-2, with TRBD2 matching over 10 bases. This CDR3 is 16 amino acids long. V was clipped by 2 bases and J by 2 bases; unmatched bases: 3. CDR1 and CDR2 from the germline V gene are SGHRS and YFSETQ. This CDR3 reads CASSFRTSGNTGELFF. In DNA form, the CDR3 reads TGCGCCAGCAGCTTCAGGACTAGCGGCAACACCGGGGAGCTGTTTTTT. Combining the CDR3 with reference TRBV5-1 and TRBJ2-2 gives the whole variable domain KAGVTQTPRYLIKTRGQQVTLSCSPISGHRSVSWYQQTPGQGLQFLFEYFSETQRNKGNFPGRFSGRQFSNSRSEMNVSTLELGDSALYLCASSFRTSGNTGELFFGEGSRLTVL.

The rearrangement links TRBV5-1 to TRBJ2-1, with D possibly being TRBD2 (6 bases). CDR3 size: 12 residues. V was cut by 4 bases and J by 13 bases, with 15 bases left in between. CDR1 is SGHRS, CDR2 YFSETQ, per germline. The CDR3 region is CASSAVGTSQFF. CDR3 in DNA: TGCGCCAGCAGCGCGGTCGGGACTTCCCAGTTCTTC.